This TCR beta chain was profiled in a study of cytomegalovirus exposure and HLA in healthy donors. The PCR had 60 Vbeta and 13 Jbeta primers. TCRdb's copy holds only in-frame clones and misses some; the assay was immunoSEQ multiplex PCR. The data hold over 150,000 clones, with roughly 80% observed a single time. The CDR3 extends over 11 amino acids. CDR1 and CDR2 from the germline V gene are DFQATT and SNEGSKA (reference sequence). V lost 5 bases and J lost 7; bases outside the gene matches: 4. The rearrangement uses TRBV20-1 and TRBJ2-7, with 8 positions matching TRBD2. Sequenced input: PBMCs. The sequence was collected from a man aged 25 to 45 in good health and CMV-seropositive. CDR3 in amino acids: CSASGTREQYF. CDR3 sequence (DNA): TGCAGTGCTTCCGGGACTAGAGAGCAGTACTTC.